Each of the 10 T cell receptor beta chains below was sequenced from the same sample in a study of blood T cell repertoires in COVID-19. Assay: immunoSEQ multiplex PCR; the TCRdb copy retains only in-frame clones and omits some. The sample includes just under 65,000 clones, more than 75% of them seen just once. The sample taken for sequencing was peripheral blood. These receptors were obtained from a man aged 55 to 70 with COVID-19, enrolled during active disease.

This rearrangement joins TRBV6-2 or TRBV6-3 to TRBJ1-2, with 9 bases identical to TRBD1. The V gene's germline CDR1 is MNHEY and CDR2 SVGEGT. This CDR3 contains 14 residues. V lost 6 bases and J lost 4; bases outside the gene matches: 6. The CDR3 protein is CASSRTGDGYGYTF. CDR3 in DNA: TGTGCCAGCAGCCGGACAGGGGATGGCTATGGCTACACCTTC.

The V call is TRBV6-5, the J call TRBJ2-7, with D perhaps matching TRBD2 (6 bases). This CDR3 is 13 amino acids long. Trimming stripped 8 bases from V and 5 bases from J, with 16 bases between. Germline loops: CDR1 MNHEY, CDR2 SVGAGI. The CDR3 region is CASVREATHEQYF. In DNA form, the CDR3 reads TGTGCCAGCGTCAGGGAGGCCACCCACGAGCAGTACTTC.

The sample holds one count of this clone. The V gene is TRBV7-9, the J gene TRBJ2-1; D not resolved. Germline V gene lookup returns CDR1 SEHNR and CDR2 FQNEAQ (reference sequence). V lost 3 bases to trimming and J lost 8 bases, with 11 bases between them. This CDR3 region has 13 residues. CDR3 nucleotides: TGTGCCAGCAGCTTTGTGTCGGGTCATGAGCAGTTCTTC. Its protein product is CASSFVSGHEQFF. The entire variable domain, with the rest obtained from reference TRBV7-9 and TRBJ2-1, is as follows: DTGVSQNPRHKITKRGQNVTFRCDPISEHNRLYWYRQTLGQGPEFLTYFQNEAQLEKSRLLSDRFSAERPKGSFSTLEIQRTEQGDSAMYLCASSFVSGHEQFFGPGTRLTVL.

J is TRBJ1-4 and V is TRBV5-1, with TRBD1 matching over 7 bases. CDR3 length: 15 amino acids. With V trimmed by 0 bases and J by 7 bases, 6 bases remained unmatched. CDR1 and CDR2 from the germline V gene are SGHRS and YFSETQ. CDR3 DNA: TGCGCCAGCAGCTTGGAAGGGGGCACAGGTGAAAAACTGTTTTTT. Translating gives CASSLEGGTGEKLFF.

The chain combines TRBV2 with TRBJ1-4; 10 bases map to TRBD1. V shed 7 bases, J shed 7 bases, and the junction held 15 bases outside the gene matches. The CDR3 length is 17 residues. The germline CDR1 and CDR2 sequences are SNHLY and FYNNEI. This CDR3 reads CASTLYIDRGRAEKLFF. The CDR3 DNA reads TGTGCCAGCACCCTCTACATAGACAGGGGGCGCGCTGAAAAACTGTTTTTT.

This chain joins TRBV13 and TRBJ1-1; 7 positions agree with TRBD1. V lost 4 bases and J lost 4; bases outside the gene matches: 6. Germline V gives CDR1 PRHDT, CDR2 FYEKMQ (reference sequence). CDR3 length equals 14 residues. CDR3 sequence: CASSYYRGGTEAFF. CDR3 DNA sequence: TGTGCCAGCAGCTACTACAGGGGAGGCACTGAAGCTTTCTTT.

The V and J genes are TRBV11-2 and TRBJ2-5; 11 bases line up with TRBD2. V shed 5 bases, J shed 7 bases, and the junction held 6 bases outside the gene matches. The V gene's germline CDR1 is SGHAT and CDR2 FQNNGV. The CDR3 is 14 amino acids. CDR3 loop: CASSTLAGEGTQYF. CDR3 nucleotides: TGTGCCAGCAGCACACTAGCGGGGGAGGGGACCCAGTACTTC.

The J gene is TRBJ1-3, the V gene TRBV6-5, with no clear D. V was shortened by 8 bases and J by 4 bases, with 12 bases between the two germline ends. CDR1 is MNHEY and CDR2 is SVGAGI in the germline V gene. The CDR3 covers 13 residues. The CDR3 protein is CASRAPGGNTIYF. CDR3 nucleotide sequence: TGTGCCAGCCGAGCCCCGGGGGGAAACACCATATATTTT.

The gene calls are TRBV6-5 and TRBJ1-2; D is perhaps TRBD1 (5 bases). Trimming pared 11 bases from V and 4 bases from J, leaving 17 bases between. The germline gives CDR1 MNHEY, CDR2 SVGAGI. The CDR3 totals 13 residues. CDR3 residues: CAAARGDSYGYTF. CDR3 DNA sequence: TGTGCCGCAGCGAGAGGGGACTCCTATGGCTACACCTTC.

This clone has a handful of counts. This chain joins TRBV2 and TRBJ1-4, with unresolved D. This CDR3 contains 13 residues. Looked up from germline, CDR1 is SNHLY and CDR2 is FYNNEI. The V end was cut by 10 bases, the J end by 0 bases, with 9 bases between. The CDR3 nucleotides read TGTGCCACCCGAAGAGCAACTAATGAAAAACTGTTTTTT. This encodes CATRRATNEKLFF. Combining the CDR3 with reference TRBV2 and TRBJ1-4 gives the whole variable domain EPEVTQTPSHQVTQMGQEVILRCVPISNHLYFYWYRQILGQKVEFLVSFYNNEISEKSEIFDDQFSVERPDGSNFTLKIRSTKLEDSAMYFCATRRATNEKLFFGSGTQLSVL.